This T cell receptor beta chain was profiled in a study of blood T cell repertoires in COVID-19. The wider study: The United States, Italy and Spain were the sources of the acute and convalescent COVID-19 samples. PBMCs, B-cell-depleted T cells, or T cells provided the cDNA or gDNA that made up the material.

The CDR3 has 15 residues. V lost 4 bases, J lost 1 base, and 5 bases stayed unmatched. Germline loops: CDR1 LNHDA, CDR2 SQIVND (reference sequence). Authors' processing steps: Reference gene primer amplification in the assay estimated nucleated cell counts. Some clones are missing from TCRdb's copy, which holds only in-frame ones; the method was immunoSEQ multiplex PCR. V, J and clone size are taken as reported in that table, and D and trimming were inferred from the DNA itself. The sample lists around 60,000 clones, approximately 88% seen once, with roughly 4% in the top ten. The V call is TRBV19, the J call TRBJ2-3, with TRBD2 matching over 7 bases. The specimen sequenced was peripheral blood. The sequence came from a man aged 45 to 65 with active COVID-19. CDR3 DNA: TGTGCCAGTAGTAGTGGCGGGGGACGCACAGATACGCAGTATTTT. Encoded protein: CASSSGGGRTDTQYF.